Listed below are T cell receptor beta chains from one sample, sequenced in a study of blood T cell repertoires in COVID-19. The assay was immunoSEQ multiplex PCR, and TCRdb's table has in-frame clones only and misses some. The table has over 140,000 clones, about 79% seen once. The specimen sequenced was PBMCs or T cells enriched from blood (not recorded which). All receptors come from a woman aged 50 to 60 who had recovered from COVID-19. Both conserved end residues are trimmed from each CDR3. The D gene is left open where the match is weak. Part of the rows lack a size; the others show once, few, many or a class for expanded clones.

>TRBJ1-2|few|TRBV2|.
ASSGQDWVGYT
>TRBJ2-3|.|TRBV5-1|TRBD1
ASSTDRGDTDTQY
>TRBJ1-6|few|TRBV12-3/TRBV12-4|.
ASSLQGNSPLH
>TRBJ1-1|.|TRBV11-3|.
ASSSAWGGPLGLMNTEAF
>TRBJ1-3|.|TRBV10-3|TRBD1
AISSPGTGSTGNTIY
>TRBJ1-5|.|TRBV4-1|.
ASSQDFPGGNQPQH
>TRBJ2-3|.|TRBV11-3|TRBD2
ASSFDSGITDTQY
>TRBJ2-7|.|TRBV4-1|.
APGGREKFYEQY
>TRBJ2-2|once|TRBV11-2|.
ASSLGPGELF
>TRBJ2-1|.|TRBV7-8|.
ASSLILVERVASYNEQF
>TRBJ2-7|.|TRBV6-1|.
ASSERGSSYEQY
>TRBJ1-1|few|TRBV13|TRBD1
ASSLADRYTEAF
>TRBJ2-3|.|TRBV3-1/TRBV3-2|.
ASSQGLASSTDTQY
>TRBJ1-6|.|TRBV19|TRBD1
ASSIGTGERNSPLH
>TRBJ1-4|few|TRBV29-1|TRBD1
SVKQGSLEKLF
>TRBJ2-7|.|TRBV6-5|.
ASSSSRGTYEQY